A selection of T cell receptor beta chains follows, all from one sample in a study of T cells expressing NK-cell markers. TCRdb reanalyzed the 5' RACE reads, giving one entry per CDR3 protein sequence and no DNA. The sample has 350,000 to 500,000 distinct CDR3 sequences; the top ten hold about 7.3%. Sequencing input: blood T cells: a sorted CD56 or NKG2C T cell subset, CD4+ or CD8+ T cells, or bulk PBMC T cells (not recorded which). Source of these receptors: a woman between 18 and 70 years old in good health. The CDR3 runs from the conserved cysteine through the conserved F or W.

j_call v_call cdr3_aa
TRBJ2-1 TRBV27 CASSFSGYRANEQFF
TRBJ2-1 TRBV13 CASSDPSTSGRLGEQFF
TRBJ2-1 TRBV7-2 CASSLERGNEQFF
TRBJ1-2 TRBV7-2 CASSPLGGWGYTF
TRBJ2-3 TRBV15 CATTGTSGKDTQYF
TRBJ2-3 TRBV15 CATSRDPGGPDTQYF
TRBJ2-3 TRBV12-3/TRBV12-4 CASSFDSSTHTQYF
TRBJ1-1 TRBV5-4 CASSLSGGPEAFF
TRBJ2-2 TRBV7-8 CASSPKTSTIGFAGELFF
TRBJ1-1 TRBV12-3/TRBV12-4 CASSLVHTEAFF
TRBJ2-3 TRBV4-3 CASSQDLSDGHTDTQYF
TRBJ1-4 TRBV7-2 CASSLSRPQRPALGGLGEKLFF
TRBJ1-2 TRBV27 CASSLLGQRYGYTF
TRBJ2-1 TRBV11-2 CASSLPLIPDYNEQFF
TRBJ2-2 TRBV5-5 CASSWPLAGGTGELFF
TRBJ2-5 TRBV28 CASSPPLAGKETQYF
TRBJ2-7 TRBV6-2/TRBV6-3 CATNPGQSYEQYF
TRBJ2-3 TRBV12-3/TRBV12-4 CASSTQLAGGTSTDTQYF
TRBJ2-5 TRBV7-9 CASSIGQGQETQYF
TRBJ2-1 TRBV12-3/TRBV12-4 CASTPGQGAIYEQFF
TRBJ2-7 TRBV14 CASSLRRDRNYEQYF
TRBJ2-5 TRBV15 CATSRDGGRETQYF
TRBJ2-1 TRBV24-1 CATSGIGGRNEQFF
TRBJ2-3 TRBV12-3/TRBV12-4 CASRRLAEYTDTQYF
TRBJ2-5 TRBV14 CASSQRQVQETQYF
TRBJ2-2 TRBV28 CASSLRQTPGELFF
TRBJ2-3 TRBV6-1 CASRAGTGGMDTQYF
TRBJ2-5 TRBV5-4 CASSLLQNQETQYF
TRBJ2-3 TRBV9 CASSRGEDTQYF
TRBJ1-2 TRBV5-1 CASSVQGYSYGYTF
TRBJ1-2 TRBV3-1 CASRGVPDYGYTF
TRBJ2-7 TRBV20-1 CSADDEKKRHEQYF
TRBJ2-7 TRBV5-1 CASSHVGQGYEQYF
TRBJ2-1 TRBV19 CASSIARAEQFF
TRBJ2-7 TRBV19 CASSNSPETYEQYF
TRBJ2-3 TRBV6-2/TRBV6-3 CASSRTRGGHTQYF
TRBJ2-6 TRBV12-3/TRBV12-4 CASSPTDGSGANVLTF
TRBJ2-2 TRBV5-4 CASSLASGAGELFF
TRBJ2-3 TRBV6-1 CASSEVPGGTDTQYF
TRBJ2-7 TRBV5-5 CASSYGLPYEQYF
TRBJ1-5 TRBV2 CASSERDRQHF
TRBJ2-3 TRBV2 CASSEGAYTQYF
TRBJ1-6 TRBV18 CASSRTKTESSYNSPLHF
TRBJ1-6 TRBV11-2 CASSLPGGSPLHF
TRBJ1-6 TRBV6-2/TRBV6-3 CASRSGQTNSPLHF
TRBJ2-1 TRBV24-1 CATSDSPGLVRGRYNEQFF
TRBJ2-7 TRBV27 CATQWSGESYEQYF
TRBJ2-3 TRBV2 CASSDIGAGTDTQYF
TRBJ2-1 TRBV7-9 CASSLETSGDSYNEQFF
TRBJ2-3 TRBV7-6 CASSQTVPDTQYF
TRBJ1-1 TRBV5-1 CASSPGDIYTEAFF
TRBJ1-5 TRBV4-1 CASSQDSGVGGQPQHF
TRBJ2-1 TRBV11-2 CASSLGHNNEQFF
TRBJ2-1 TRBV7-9 CASSLVRPILPNEQFF